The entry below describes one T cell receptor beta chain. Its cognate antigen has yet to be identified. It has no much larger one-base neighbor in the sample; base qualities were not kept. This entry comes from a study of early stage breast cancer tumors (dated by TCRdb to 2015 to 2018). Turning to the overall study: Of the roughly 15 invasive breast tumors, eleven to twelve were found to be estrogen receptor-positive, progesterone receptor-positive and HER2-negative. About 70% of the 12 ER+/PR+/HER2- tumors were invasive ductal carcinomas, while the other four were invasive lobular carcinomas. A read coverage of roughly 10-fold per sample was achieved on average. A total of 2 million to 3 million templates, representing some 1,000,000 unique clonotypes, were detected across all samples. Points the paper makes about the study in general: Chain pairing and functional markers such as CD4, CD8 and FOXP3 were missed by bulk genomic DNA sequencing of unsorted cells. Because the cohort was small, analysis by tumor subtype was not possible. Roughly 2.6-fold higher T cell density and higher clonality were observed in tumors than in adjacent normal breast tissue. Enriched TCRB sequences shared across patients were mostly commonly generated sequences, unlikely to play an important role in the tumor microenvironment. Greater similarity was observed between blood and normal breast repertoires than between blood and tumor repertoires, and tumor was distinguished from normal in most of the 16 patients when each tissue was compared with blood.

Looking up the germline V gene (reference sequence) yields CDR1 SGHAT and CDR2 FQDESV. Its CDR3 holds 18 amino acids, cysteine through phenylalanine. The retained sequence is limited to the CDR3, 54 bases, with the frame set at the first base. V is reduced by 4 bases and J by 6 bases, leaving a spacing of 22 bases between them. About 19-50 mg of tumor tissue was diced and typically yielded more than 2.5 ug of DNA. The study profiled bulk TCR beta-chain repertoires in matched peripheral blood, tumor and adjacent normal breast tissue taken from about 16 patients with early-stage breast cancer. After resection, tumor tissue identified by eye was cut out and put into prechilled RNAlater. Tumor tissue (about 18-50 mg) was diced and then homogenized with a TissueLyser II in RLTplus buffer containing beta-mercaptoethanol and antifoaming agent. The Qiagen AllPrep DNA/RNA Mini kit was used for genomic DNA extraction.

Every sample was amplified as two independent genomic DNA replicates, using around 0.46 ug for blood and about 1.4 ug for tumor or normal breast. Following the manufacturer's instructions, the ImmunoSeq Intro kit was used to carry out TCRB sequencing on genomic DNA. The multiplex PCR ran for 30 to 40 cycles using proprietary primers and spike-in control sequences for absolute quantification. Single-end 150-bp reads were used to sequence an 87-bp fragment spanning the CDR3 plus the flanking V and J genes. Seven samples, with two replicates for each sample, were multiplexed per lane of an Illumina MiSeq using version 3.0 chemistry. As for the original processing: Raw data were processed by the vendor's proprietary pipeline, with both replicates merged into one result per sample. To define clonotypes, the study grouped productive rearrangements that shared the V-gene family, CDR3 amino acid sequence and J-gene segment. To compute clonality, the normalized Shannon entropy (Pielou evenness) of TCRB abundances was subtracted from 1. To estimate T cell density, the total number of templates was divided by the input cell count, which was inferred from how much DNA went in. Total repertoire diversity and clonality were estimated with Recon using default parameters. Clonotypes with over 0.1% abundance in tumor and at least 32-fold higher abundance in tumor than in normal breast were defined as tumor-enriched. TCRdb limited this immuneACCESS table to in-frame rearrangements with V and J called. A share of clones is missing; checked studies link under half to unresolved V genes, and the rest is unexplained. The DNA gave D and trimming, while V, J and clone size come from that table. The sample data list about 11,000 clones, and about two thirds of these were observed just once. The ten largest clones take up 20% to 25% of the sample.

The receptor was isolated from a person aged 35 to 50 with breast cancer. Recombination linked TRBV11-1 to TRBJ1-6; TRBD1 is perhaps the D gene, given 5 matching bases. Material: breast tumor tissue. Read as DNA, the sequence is TGTGCCAGCAGCTCGGGACCGGATACTCCCACTATTAATTCACCCCTCCACTTT. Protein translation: CASSSGPDTPTINSPLHF.